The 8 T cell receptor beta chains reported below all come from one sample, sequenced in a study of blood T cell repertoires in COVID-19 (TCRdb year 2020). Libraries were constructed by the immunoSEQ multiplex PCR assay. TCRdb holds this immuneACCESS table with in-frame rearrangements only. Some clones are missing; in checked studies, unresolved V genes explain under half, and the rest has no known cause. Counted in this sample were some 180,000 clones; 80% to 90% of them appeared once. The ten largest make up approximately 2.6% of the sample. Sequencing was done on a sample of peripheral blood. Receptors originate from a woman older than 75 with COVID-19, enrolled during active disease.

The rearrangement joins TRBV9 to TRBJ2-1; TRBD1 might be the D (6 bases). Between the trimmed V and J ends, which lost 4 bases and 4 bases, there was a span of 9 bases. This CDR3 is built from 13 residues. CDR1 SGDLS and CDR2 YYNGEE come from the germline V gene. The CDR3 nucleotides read TGTGCCAGCAGCAAAACAGGGTACAATGAGCAGTTCTTC. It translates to CASSKTGYNEQFF.

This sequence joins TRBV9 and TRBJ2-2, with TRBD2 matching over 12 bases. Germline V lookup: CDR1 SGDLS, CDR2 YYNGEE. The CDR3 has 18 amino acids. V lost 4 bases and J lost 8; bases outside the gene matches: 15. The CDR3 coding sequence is TGTGCCAGCAGCACACTAGGACTAGCGGGAACCACGCCGGGGGAGCTGTTTTTT. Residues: CASSTLGLAGTTPGELFF. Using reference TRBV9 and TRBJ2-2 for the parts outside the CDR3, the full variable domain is DSGVTQTPKHLITATGQRVTLRCSPRSGDLSVYWYQQSLDQGLQFLIQYYNGEERAKGNILERFSAQQFPDLHSELNLSSLELGDSALYFCASSTLGLAGTTPGELFFGEGSRLTVL.

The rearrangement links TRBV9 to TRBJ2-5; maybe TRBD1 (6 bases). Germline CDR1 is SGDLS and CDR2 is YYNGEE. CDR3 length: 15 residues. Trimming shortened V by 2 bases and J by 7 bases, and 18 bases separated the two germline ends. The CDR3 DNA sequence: TGTGCCAGCAGCGTGACAGGCCTGACTGCGGGGACCCAGTACTTC. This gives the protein CASSVTGLTAGTQYF.

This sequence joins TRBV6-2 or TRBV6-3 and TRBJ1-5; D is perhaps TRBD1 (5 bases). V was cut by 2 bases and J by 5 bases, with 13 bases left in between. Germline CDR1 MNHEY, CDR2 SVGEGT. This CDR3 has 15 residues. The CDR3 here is CASSYPQGGDQPQHF. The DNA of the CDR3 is TGTGCCAGCAGTTACCCCCAGGGTGGAGATCAGCCCCAGCATTTT.

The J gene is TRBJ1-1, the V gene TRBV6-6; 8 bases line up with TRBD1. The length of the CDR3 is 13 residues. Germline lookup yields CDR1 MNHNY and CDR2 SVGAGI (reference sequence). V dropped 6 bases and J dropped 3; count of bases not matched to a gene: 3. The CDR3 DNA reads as TGTGCCAGCAGGGGGACAGGCTACACTGAAGCTTTCTTT. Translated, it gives CASRGTGYTEAFF.

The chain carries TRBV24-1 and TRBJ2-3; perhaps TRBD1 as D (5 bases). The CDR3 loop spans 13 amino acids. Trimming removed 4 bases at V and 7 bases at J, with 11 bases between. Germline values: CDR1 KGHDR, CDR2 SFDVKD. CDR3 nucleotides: TGTGCCACCAGTGAAGACAGTCTTAATACGCAGTATTTT. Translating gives CATSEDSLNTQYF.

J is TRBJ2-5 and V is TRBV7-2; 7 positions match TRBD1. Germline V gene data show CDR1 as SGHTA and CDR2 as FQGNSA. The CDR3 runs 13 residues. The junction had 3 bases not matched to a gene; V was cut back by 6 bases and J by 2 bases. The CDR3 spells CASRRDSQETQYF. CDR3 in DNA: TGTGCCAGCAGGAGGGACAGTCAAGAGACCCAGTACTTC.

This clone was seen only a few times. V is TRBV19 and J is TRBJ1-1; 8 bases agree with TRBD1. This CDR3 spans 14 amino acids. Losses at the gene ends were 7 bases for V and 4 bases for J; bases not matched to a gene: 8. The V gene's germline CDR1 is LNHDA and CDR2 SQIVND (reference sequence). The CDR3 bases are TGTGCCAGTACCCCAGGGGGCGTCGTCACTGAAGCTTTCTTT. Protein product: CASTPGGVVTEAFF.